The 13 T cell receptor beta chains presented below share a single source sample, sequenced in a study of siplizumab effects on memory and regulatory T cells. Measured with immunoSEQ multiplex PCR; TCRdb has only the in-frame clones, and not every one. The repertoire holds tens of thousands of clones, with 80% to 95% as singletons. The sequenced sample was CD8+ T cells sorted from blood. These receptors were taken from a human donor in good health.

The rearrangement links TRBV4-1 to TRBJ2-7; D gene ambiguous. Trimming pared 4 bases from V and 5 bases from J, leaving 15 bases between. This CDR3 has 14 amino acids. Germline V gene lookup returns CDR1 MGHRA and CDR2 YSYEKL. The CDR3 reads CASSLLYLKDEQYF. CDR3 DNA sequence: TGCGCCAGCAGCCTACTCTACCTTAAGGACGAGCAGTACTTC.

This clone appeared a single time. The chain employs TRBV28 and TRBJ1-2, with 7 nucleotides matching TRBD1. The CDR3 runs 15 residues. The germline CDR1 and CDR2 sequences are MDHEN and SYDVKM. J was trimmed by 7 bases and V by 5 bases; bases with no gene match: 13. CDR3 bases: TGTGCCAGCAGTCCCGAATTAGGGGGCATGCGTGGCTACACCTTC. Protein product: CASSPELGGMRGYTF.

This sequence joins TRBV19 and TRBJ2-3; 7 bases are shared with TRBD1. Germline V gene sequence: CDR1 LNHDA, CDR2 SQIVND (reference sequence). V lost 6 bases, J lost 5 bases, and 8 bases stayed unmatched. The CDR3 runs to 14 residues. CDR3 nucleotides: TGTGCCAGTAGGACAGGGCCCTCGGGAGATACGCAGTATTTT. Its protein product is CASRTGPSGDTQYF.

The V and J genes are TRBV29-1 and TRBJ2-1; TRBD2 matches 13 bases. The germline V gene encodes CDR1 SQVTM and CDR2 ANQGSEA. The V segment lost 7 bases and the J segment 4 bases; nucleotides outside the gene matches: 7. CDR3 size: 15 residues. CDR3 in DNA: TGCAGCGCTACTAGCGGGAGGGCCTTATACAATGAGCAGTTCTTC. This translates into CSATSGRALYNEQFF.

This clone was observed once. The genes are TRBV2 and TRBJ1-3; no clear D gene. The germline CDR1 and CDR2 sequences are SNHLY and FYNNEI. The CDR3 has 16 residues. Trimming pared 10 bases from V and 4 bases from J, leaving 23 bases between. The CDR3 sequence is CATLIPIGVRGNTIYF. CDR3 coding DNA: TGTGCCACCCTGATACCGATCGGGGTTAGGGGAAACACCATATATTTT. The full variable domain, rest sourced from reference TRBV2 and TRBJ1-3, is EPEVTQTPSHQVTQMGQEVILRCVPISNHLYFYWYRQILGQKVEFLVSFYNNEISEKSEIFDDQFSVERPDGSNFTLKIRSTKLEDSAMYFCATLIPIGVRGNTIYFGEGSWLTVV.

V is TRBV6-5 and J is TRBJ2-7; 9 positions match TRBD1. CDR3 size: 12 residues. Germline V gene sequence: CDR1 MNHEY, CDR2 SVGAGI. Unmatched junction bases numbered 1, after V lost 4 bases and J lost 6 bases. The CDR3 is CASSSTGGEQYF. CDR3 nucleotides: TGTGCCAGCAGTTCGACAGGGGGCGAGCAGTACTTC.

This chain connects TRBV15 to TRBJ2-2, with no clear D. The CDR3 is 14 residues long. V lost 7 bases to trimming and J lost 0 bases, with 9 bases between them. The germline V gene encodes CDR1 LNHNV and CDR2 YYDKDF (reference sequence). CDR3 sequence: CATIRQPNTGELFF. CDR3 DNA: TGTGCCACCATCCGGCAGCCGAACACCGGGGAGCTGTTTTTT.

The chain joins TRBV7-3 to TRBJ2-5, with 10 bases matching TRBD2. The germline V gene encodes CDR1 SGHTA and CDR2 FQGTGA. The CDR3 spans 16 residues. The V segment lost 5 bases and the J segment 5 bases; nucleotides outside the gene matches: 11. In DNA, the CDR3 is TGTGCCAGCAGCCCAGACCCTAGCGGGAGATTGGAGACCCAGTACTTC. Amino acids: CASSPDPSGRLETQYF.

V usage is TRBV10-3 and J usage is TRBJ2-1; 10 nucleotides agree with TRBD2. The trim removed 0 bases at V and 8 bases at J, leaving 4 bases unmatched. The germline V gene has CDR1 ENHRY and CDR2 SYGVKD. The CDR3 runs 15 residues. The CDR3 loop reads CAISESAGLADEQFF. CDR3 DNA: TGTGCCATCAGTGAGTCTGCAGGACTAGCGGATGAGCAGTTCTTC.

The rearrangement links TRBV10-2 to TRBJ2-7; 10 bases are shared with TRBD1. Losses at the gene ends were 5 bases for V and 5 bases for J; bases not matched to a gene: 9. Germline lookup yields CDR1 WSHSY and CDR2 SAAADI. The CDR3 covers 15 residues. The CDR3 sequence: CASSQGQGKKDEQYF. CDR3 nucleotide sequence: TGCGCCAGCAGTCAGGGACAGGGGAAAAAGGACGAGCAGTACTTC.

This clone was observed a single time. V usage is TRBV29-1 and J usage is TRBJ1-4; 9 bases fit TRBD1. V shed 5 bases, J shed 7 bases, and the junction held 11 bases outside the gene matches. Germline V gene sequence: CDR1 SQVTM, CDR2 ANQGSEA. This CDR3 is built from 15 residues. This CDR3 reads CSVSSGQGMTEKLFF. CDR3 coding DNA: TGCAGCGTTTCGTCGGGACAGGGAATGACTGAAAAACTGTTTTTT.

V gene TRBV27 combines with J gene TRBJ2-7; TRBD1 is a possible D gene (5 bases). V lost 5 bases and J lost 1, with 15 bases in between. The germline gives CDR1 MNHEY, CDR2 SMNVEV (reference sequence). This CDR3 is built from 15 residues. The CDR3 reads CASSPILSGSYEQYF. CDR3 DNA sequence: TGTGCCAGCAGTCCCATCCTATCAGGGTCCTACGAGCAGTACTTC.

In this sample, this clone turned up once. CDR3 sequence: CASSVGASGSYNEQFF. The CDR3 DNA sequence: TGTGCCAGCAGCGTAGGTGCTAGCGGGTCGTACAATGAGCAGTTCTTC. The chain uses TRBV9 and TRBJ2-1, with 8 bases identical to TRBD2. J lost 4 bases, V lost 0 bases, and 6 bases had no gene match. The CDR3 extends over 16 amino acids. Germline loops: CDR1 SGDLS, CDR2 YYNGEE.